These T cell receptor beta chains were read from a single sample in a study of cytomegalovirus exposure and HLA in healthy donors. The data were produced by immunoSEQ multiplex PCR, yet TCRdb's version contains in-frame clones alone and is incomplete. In the table there are roughly 140,000 clones, approximately 83% of which are singletons. The specimen was PBMCs. These receptors originate from a man aged 35-49 years in good health and CMV-seropositive. Each CDR3 is given with its conserved first and last residue. Each record gives: clone size, J gene, V gene, CDR3 length, D gene, CDR3 protein, CDR3 DNA. D genes are given only for firm matches. Size is stated for part of the rows, as once, few or many counts, or as a class when the clone is expanded.

- | TRBJ1-1 | TRBV6-5 | 14 | - | CASRKNRASTEAFF | TGTGCCAGCAGAAAGAACAGGGCAAGCACTGAAGCTTTCTTT
- | TRBJ1-1 | TRBV5-1 | 16 | - | CASSPSGLTMNTEAFF | TGCGCCAGCAGCCCGAGTGGGCTGACAATGAACACTGAAGCTTTCTTT
- | TRBJ2-7 | TRBV5-1 | 16 | - | CASSLAQGTLSYEQYF | TGCGCCAGCAGCTTGGCCCAGGGGACCTTATCCTACGAGCAGTACTTC
- | TRBJ2-3 | TRBV6-1 | 13 | - | CASRLPSTDTQYF | TGTGCCAGCAGACTACCTAGCACAGATACGCAGTATTTT
- | TRBJ2-1 | TRBV6-5 | 14 | - | CASGGGVSVHEQFF | TGTGCCAGCGGAGGAGGAGTTTCCGTCCATGAGCAGTTCTTC
few | TRBJ2-3 | TRBV15 | 16 | TRBD1 | CATSSGQGGNTDTQYF | TGTGCCACCAGCAGTGGACAGGGTGGAAACACAGATACGCAGTATTTT
few | TRBJ1-5 | TRBV27 | 13 | TRBD1 | CASSTQTGTGEHF | TGTGCCAGCAGTACACAGACCGGGACAGGGGAGCATTTT
- | TRBJ1-2 | TRBV28 | 13 | - | CASKPGVDYGYTF | TGTGCCAGCAAACCAGGGGTAGACTATGGCTACACCTTC
few | TRBJ1-2 | TRBV19 | 13 | - | CASSSGQVAGYTF | TGTGCCAGTAGTAGTGGCCAGGTTGCAGGCTACACCTTC
- | TRBJ1-1 | TRBV5-6 | 14 | - | CASSAAGERAEAFF | TGTGCCAGCAGCGCCGCGGGGGAGAGGGCTGAAGCTTTCTTT
- | TRBJ2-7 | TRBV5-4 | 15 | - | CASSSRDTYGGEQYF | TGTGCCAGCAGCTCACGGGACACTTACGGGGGGGAGCAGTACTTC
- | TRBJ2-5 | TRBV29-1 | 16 | TRBD1 | CSVEQFRQGAGETQYF | TGCAGCGTCGAACAGTTCCGACAGGGGGCAGGAGAGACCCAGTACTTC
once | TRBJ2-3 | TRBV5-4 | 14 | TRBD2 | CASSLSSGGDTQYF | TGTGCCAGCAGCTTGTCTAGCGGGGGGGATACGCAGTATTTT
- | TRBJ2-7 | TRBV7-7 | 13 | - | CASSVNRGYEQYF | TGTGCTAGCAGCGTTAACCGGGGGTACGAGCAGTACTTC
- | TRBJ1-2 | TRBV29-1 | 12 | - | CSVATGPRGYTF | TGCAGCGTCGCCACAGGTCCTCGGGGCTACACCTTC
- | TRBJ2-7 | TRBV27 | 15 | - | CASSFSTASPYEQYF | TGTGCCAGCAGTTTCTCGACAGCGAGCCCCTACGAGCAGTACTTC
once | TRBJ2-1 | TRBV29-1 | 15 | TRBD2 | CSVEGVRENGVEQFF | TGCAGCGTTGAAGGGGTGCGGGAGAACGGCGTTGAGCAGTTCTTC
once | TRBJ2-2 | TRBV7-9 | 15 | - | CASSLDIANTGELFF | TGTGCCAGCAGCCTTGACATCGCGAACACCGGGGAGCTGTTTTTT
- | TRBJ1-1 | TRBV7-3 | 13 | - | CASSLTGNTEAFF | TGTGCCAGCAGCTTAACCGGGAACACTGAAGCTTTCTTT
- | TRBJ2-1 | TRBV2 | 13 | - | CASSPTLYNEQFF | TGTGCCAGCAGCCCTACCCTCTACAATGAGCAGTTCTTC
- | TRBJ2-7 | TRBV5-1 | 13 | TRBD2 | CASSRSGSSEQYF | TGCGCCAGCAGTCGGAGCGGGAGTTCCGAGCAGTACTTC
- | TRBJ2-7 | TRBV5-1 | 16 | TRBD2 | CASSPGGLAGKGEQYF | TGCGCCAGCAGCCCCGGCGGCCTAGCGGGCAAGGGCGAGCAGTACTTC
- | TRBJ2-1 | TRBV4-3 | 15 | TRBD2 | CASSIGLAGANEQFF | TGCGCCAGCAGTATCGGACTAGCGGGGGCAAATGAGCAGTTCTTC
- | TRBJ1-1 | TRBV9 | 14 | TRBD1 | CASSVQGENTEAFF | TGTGCCAGCAGCGTACAGGGGGAAAACACTGAAGCTTTCTTT
once | TRBJ2-7 | TRBV7-3 | 14 | TRBD2 | CASSRLAVLLEQYF | TGTGCCAGCAGCCGTCTAGCGGTCTTATTAGAGCAGTACTTC
- | TRBJ2-1 | TRBV19 | 15 | - | CASSVSGLPYNEQFF | TGTGCCAGTAGCGTCAGTGGGCTGCCCTACAATGAGCAGTTCTTC
- | TRBJ1-1 | TRBV2 | 13 | - | CASCGQTNTEAFF | TGTGCCAGCTGCGGACAGACAAACACTGAAGCTTTCTTT
- | TRBJ2-2 | TRBV5-1 | 13 | - | CASSQTGTGELFF | TGCGCCAGCAGTCAAACAGGGACCGGGGAGCTGTTTTTT
- | TRBJ2-3 | TRBV7-3 | 16 | TRBD2 | CASSLRLAGGTDTQYF | TGTGCCAGCAGCCTTAGACTAGCGGGGGGCACAGATACGCAGTATTTT
- | TRBJ2-2 | TRBV9 | 17 | TRBD1 | CASSPRGGQGNTGELFF | TGTGCCAGCAGCCCGCGAGGGGGACAGGGGAACACCGGGGAGCTGTTTTTT
- | TRBJ1-1 | TRBV7-9 | 13 | - | CSSSARVNTEAFF | TGTTCCAGCAGCGCACGGGTGAACACTGAAGCTTTCTTT
- | TRBJ2-7 | TRBV9 | 12 | - | CATPQGYGEQYF | TGTGCCACCCCGCAGGGATACGGCGAGCAGTACTTC
- | TRBJ1-2 | TRBV27 | 14 | - | CASSLWRGFQGYTF | TGTGCCAGCAGTTTATGGCGGGGTTTCCAGGGCTACACCTTC
few | TRBJ1-3 | TRBV5-1 | 17 | - | CASSSLPLTRSGNTIYF | TGCGCCAGCAGCTCGCTTCCCTTAACGCGCTCTGGAAACACCATATATTTT
- | TRBJ1-5 | TRBV2 | 14 | - | CASSERGASQPQHF | TGTGCCAGCAGTGAGCGGGGGGCAAGTCAGCCCCAGCATTTT
- | TRBJ2-2 | TRBV5-5 | 15 | TRBD1 | CASRWDRGQTGELFF | TGTGCCAGCAGGTGGGACAGGGGCCAAACCGGGGAGCTGTTTTTT
- | TRBJ1-4 | TRBV4-1 | 15 | TRBD1 | CASSRQGGPDEKLFF | TGTGCCAGCAGCCGACAGGGGGGACCTGATGAAAAACTGTTTTTT
- | TRBJ2-5 | TRBV30 | 14 | - | CAWSVRWGPETQYF | TGTGCCTGGAGTGTACGGTGGGGGCCGGAGACCCAGTACTTC
- | TRBJ1-3 | TRBV27 | 13 | - | CASRALSGNTIYF | TGTGCCAGCAGGGCTTTGTCGGGAAACACCATATATTTT
once | TRBJ1-6 | TRBV4-3 | 17 | - | CASSQDSGSSYNSPLHF | TGCGCCAGCAGCCAAGATAGCGGGAGCTCCTATAATTCACCCCTCCACTTT
- | TRBJ1-5 | TRBV6-5 | 14 | - | CGQGRAYSNQPQHF | TGTGGTCAGGGGAGAGCGTATAGCAATCAGCCCCAGCATTTT
- | TRBJ1-2 | TRBV4-2 | 16 | TRBD1 | CASSQDMQGEIYGYTF | TGTGCCAGCAGCCAAGATATGCAGGGGGAAATTTATGGCTACACCTTC
- | TRBJ2-7 | TRBV19 | 14 | TRBD1 | CASSTPGQGNEQYF | TGTGCCAGTAGTACCCCGGGACAGGGTAACGAGCAGTACTTC
- | TRBJ1-2 | TRBV4-1 | 17 | - | CASSQRETTATNYGYTF | TGCGCCAGCAGCCAAAGGGAAACGACAGCAACTAACTATGGCTACACCTTC
- | TRBJ2-1 | TRBV10-3 | 16 | TRBD2 | CAISWNPSGSYNEQFF | TGTGCCATCAGTTGGAACCCAAGCGGGAGTTACAATGAGCAGTTCTTC
- | TRBJ2-2 | TRBV5-1 | 16 | TRBD2 | CASSSAGGLSTGELFF | TGCGCCAGCAGCTCGGCCGGGGGGTTATCGACCGGGGAGCTGTTTTTT
- | TRBJ2-2 | TRBV27 | 19 | TRBD2 | CASSRILAGGPRGTGELFF | TGTGCCAGCAGTAGGATTCTAGCGGGAGGACCGCGGGGCACCGGGGAGCTGTTTTTT
- | TRBJ2-1 | TRBV19 | 17 | - | CASSIIYSGYSYNEQFF | TGTGCCAGTAGTATAATCTATTCAGGGTACTCCTACAATGAGCAGTTCTTC
- | TRBJ2-1 | TRBV7-9 | 15 | TRBD2 | CASSPTSGIYNEQFF | TGTGCCAGCAGCCCTACTAGCGGGATATACAATGAGCAGTTCTTC
few | TRBJ2-3 | TRBV7-7 | 15 | TRBD2 | CASSASSGPTDTQYF | TGTGCTAGCAGCGCATCTAGCGGGCCCACAGATACGCAGTATTTT
- | TRBJ2-5 | TRBV7-8 | 14 | TRBD1 | CASSLAGTGKTQYF | TGTGCCAGCAGCTTAGCCGGGACAGGAAAGACCCAGTACTTC
- | TRBJ1-3 | TRBV1 | 16 | - | CTSSQVIRDSGNTIYF | TGCACCAGCAGCCAAGTGATACGGGACTCTGGAAACACCATATATTTT
- | TRBJ2-5 | TRBV18 | 15 | - | CASSLGWGRQETQYF | TGTGCCAGCTCACTTGGATGGGGGCGGCAAGAGACCCAGTACTTC
- | TRBJ1-6 | TRBV18 | 15 | - | CASSEIQGGDSPLHF | TGTGCCAGCTCCGAGATTCAGGGAGGGGATTCACCCCTCCACTTT
few | TRBJ2-1 | TRBV2 | 21 | TRBD2 | CAGTGDLGLAGGLSSYNEQFF | TGTGCCGGGACAGGGGACTTGGGACTAGCGGGGGGTTTAAGCTCCTACAATGAGCAGTTCTTC
few | TRBJ1-2 | TRBV30 | 13 | - | CAWSVGALEGYTF | TGTGCCTGGAGTGTAGGGGCACTGGAGGGCTACACCTTC
- | TRBJ1-4 | TRBV2 | 15 | - | CASSEALGGNEKLFF | TGTGCCAGCAGTGAAGCGCTGGGGGGTAATGAAAAACTGTTTTTT
few | TRBJ2-7 | TRBV19 | 14 | - | CASSIGGLAYEQYF | TGTGCCAGTAGTATAGGGGGGCTCGCCTACGAGCAGTACTTC